A selection of T cell receptor beta chains follows, all from one sample in a study of early T cells in non-severe SARS-CoV-2 infection. TCRdb processed the 5' RACE reads anew with MiXCR; each CDR3 protein has one entry. The sample has fewer than 40,000 distinct CDR3 sequences; around 6.5% are singletons. Material: whole blood. These TCRs come from an adult who was a healthcare worker with PCR-confirmed SARS-CoV-2 infection or an uninfected control (not recorded which). Both conserved end residues are part of each CDR3. Fields, in order: CDR3 length, D gene, J gene, V gene, clone size, CDR3 DNA, CDR3 protein. The D gene is left open where the match is weak. For some rows the clone size is stated as once, few or many, or as a class when expanded; others skip it.

13 - TRBJ2-7 TRBV29-1 many TGCAGCGTCAACGGAGGGCCTGGGTACGAGCAGTACTTC CSVNGGPGYEQYF
16 TRBD2 TRBJ2-3 TRBV20-1 many TGCAGTGCTAGAGGGGCTAGCGGGAGGACCACAGATACGCAGTATTTT CSARGASGRTTDTQYF
16 - TRBJ2-1 TRBV7-2 many TGTGCCAGCAGCTTAGACCCCTCCCCTTCCTACAATGAGCAGTTCTTC CASSLDPSPSYNEQFF
13 - TRBJ2-7 TRBV7-9 few TGTGCCAGCAGTTCCCAAGGGTCCTACGAGCAGTACTTC CASSSQGSYEQYF
14 - TRBJ1-3 TRBV7-6 many TGTGCCAGCAGCCCGGTGGGCGGAGGAAACACCATATATTTT CASSPVGGGNTIYF
15 - TRBJ1-6 TRBV5-1 many TGCGCCAGCAGCTTGGCGGAGATACAGCGATCACCCCTCCACTTT CASSLAEIQRSPLHF
16 - TRBJ2-1 TRBV15 many TGTGCCACCAGCAGGAACACAGAGGTTTGGATAAATGAGCAGTTCTTC CATSRNTEVWINEQFF
16 TRBD1 TRBJ2-1 TRBV4-2 few TGTGCCAGCAGCCGGGAAGGGACAGGGGTCTACAATGAGCAGTTCTTC CASSREGTGVYNEQFF
12 TRBD1 TRBJ1-1 TRBV12-3/TRBV12-4 - TGTGCCAGCAGAACAGGGGGCACTGAAGCTTTCTTT CASRTGGTEAFF
13 - TRBJ1-5 TRBV15 many TGTGCCACCAGCAGAGGTACCAGTCAGCCCCAGCATTTT CATSRGTSQPQHF
12 - TRBJ2-3 TRBV20-1 many TGCAGTGCCACGGACAAGACAGATACGCAGTATTTT CSATDKTDTQYF
15 TRBD1 TRBJ2-2 TRBV6-2/TRBV6-3 - TGTGCCAGCATCATGGGACAGACCCACACCGGGGAGCTGTTTTTT CASIMGQTHTGELFF
14 - TRBJ2-1 TRBV30 - TGTGCCTGGAGTGGGTTTAGTACCCCCAATGAGCAGTTCTTC CAWSGFSTPNEQFF
14 TRBD2 TRBJ2-1 TRBV6-2/TRBV6-3 many TGTGCCAGCAGACCGGGACTAGGGATGGATGAGCAGTTCTTC CASRPGLGMDEQFF
14 - TRBJ2-7 TRBV7-2 many TGTGCCAGCAGCTTAAACTGGCAGTCCTACGAGCAGTACTTC CASSLNWQSYEQYF
13 TRBD1 TRBJ2-7 TRBV11-3 many TGTGCCAGCAGCCCGGGACAGTCCCGCGAGCAGTACTTC CASSPGQSREQYF
14 - TRBJ1-6 TRBV28 few TGTGCCAGCTTACCCGGGACATTGAATTCACCCCTCCACTTT CASLPGTLNSPLHF